This T cell receptor beta chain was recorded in a study of cytomegalovirus exposure and HLA in healthy donors. Findings and limits, study-wide: Published work reported that the classifier diagnosed cytomegalovirus status with high specificity and sensitivity. Beyond CMV serostatus, there was no information to go on about immune exposure.

With respect to this clone: Its antigen remains unidentified.

PCR employed 60 Vbeta and 13 Jbeta primers. Profiled with immunoSEQ multiplex PCR; TCRdb holds only in-frame clones, not every one. The sample lists around 140,000 clones, about three quarters occurring once. The sequence derives from a man aged 50 to 59 in good health and CMV-seropositive. Sequenced: PBMCs.

The CDR3 region is CASTASGSYNEQFF. The DNA of the CDR3 is TGTGCCAGTACTGCTAGCGGCTCCTACAATGAGCAGTTCTTC. J is TRBJ2-1 and V is TRBV19, with 7 bases fitting TRBD2. With V trimmed by 7 bases and J by 0 bases, 3 bases remained unmatched. This CDR3 has 14 residues. Germline assignment: CDR1 LNHDA and CDR2 SQIVND (reference sequence).